A single sample is the source of the 24 T cell receptor beta chains below, sequenced in a study of blood T cell repertoires in COVID-19. TCRdb keeps only in-frame clones here, not all; method: immunoSEQ multiplex PCR. This sample carries 250,000 to 300,000 clones, 70% to 90% of them seen once, and the ten largest clones take about an eighth. Input material: peripheral blood. These receptor sequences come from a woman aged 60-70 years with acute or convalescent COVID-19.

The gene calls are TRBV11-2 and TRBJ2-3; no reliable D call. Germline V gives CDR1 SGHAT, CDR2 FQNNGV. CDR3 length equals 15 residues. V lost 2 bases and J lost 1, with 10 bases in between. CDR3 sequence reads: CASSLQFIGTDTQYF. The DNA of the CDR3 is TGTGCCAGCAGCTTACAGTTCATCGGCACAGATACGCAGTATTTT.

The V and J genes are TRBV6-1 and TRBJ2-7; D perhaps matches TRBD2 (5 bases). Germline values: CDR1 MNHNS, CDR2 SASEGT. The germline V and J ends were trimmed by 1 base and 0 bases, with 13 bases remaining between them. The CDR3 sequence is 16 residues long. The CDR3 protein is CASSEGGAYSSYEQYF. The CDR3 coding sequence is TGTGCCAGCAGTGAAGGGGGAGCCTACTCCTCCTACGAGCAGTACTTC.

This chain links TRBV27 with TRBJ2-1; TRBD2 aligns across 11 bases. Germline CDR1 reads MNHEY; CDR2 reads SMNVEV (reference sequence). V trimming: 6 bases; J trimming: 7 bases; junction bases outside the gene matches: 11. This CDR3 contains 16 residues. This chain's CDR3 is CASSFPRTSGPNEQFF. The CDR3 DNA is TGTGCCAGCAGCTTCCCCCGGACTAGCGGGCCGAATGAGCAGTTCTTC.

This clone has a handful of counts. The chain uses TRBV28 and TRBJ1-5; 7 bases align to TRBD1. CDR1 and CDR2 from the germline V gene are MDHEN and SYDVKM. The CDR3 contains 15 residues. V lost 6 bases and J lost 6; bases outside the gene matches: 11. CDR3 in DNA: TGTGCCAGCAGCCCACCCGACAGGGCCTCTCAGCCCCAGCATTTT. This gives the protein CASSPPDRASQPQHF.

The chain links TRBV5-1 to TRBJ2-7; 7 nucleotides line up with TRBD2. Germline values: CDR1 SGHRS, CDR2 YFSETQ. The CDR3 sequence is 17 residues long. The J segment lost 0 bases and the V segment lost 0 bases, leaving 9 bases of the junction unmatched. In DNA form, the CDR3 reads TGCGCCAGCAGCTTGGCCCCAGGGCTAGCGGCCTCCTACGAGCAGTACTTC. This codes for CASSLAPGLAASYEQYF. The full variable domain, rest sourced from reference TRBV5-1 and TRBJ2-7, is KAGVTQTPRYLIKTRGQQVTLSCSPISGHRSVSWYQQTPGQGLQFLFEYFSETQRNKGNFPGRFSGRQFSNSRSEMNVSTLELGDSALYLCASSLAPGLAASYEQYFGPGTRLTVT.

This sequence joins TRBV2 and TRBJ1-5; 9 nucleotides agree with TRBD1. The V segment lost 6 bases and the J segment 4 bases; nucleotides outside the gene matches: 7. The CDR3 totals 15 residues. Germline CDR1 is SNHLY and CDR2 is FYNNEI. The CDR3 is CASSPRTGVNQPQHF. The DNA of the CDR3 is TGTGCCAGCAGCCCCCGGACAGGGGTAAATCAGCCCCAGCATTTT.

This chain joins TRBV6-5 and TRBJ1-1, with D tentatively TRBD1 (6 bases). V lost 4 bases and J 1 base, leaving 10 bases between the germline ends. Germline assignment: CDR1 MNHEY and CDR2 SVGAGI. This CDR3 region has 14 residues. CDR3 DNA sequence: TGTGCCAGCAGTTTTATACAGGGGAACACTGAAGCTTTCTTT. It yields the protein CASSFIQGNTEAFF.

This clone has more than one count but fewer than ten. The V and J genes are TRBV10-3 and TRBJ1-2; tentatively, D is TRBD1 (6 bases). The V and J ends lost 4 bases and 2 bases respectively, with 17 bases between them. This CDR3 is built from 16 residues. From germline, CDR1 is ENHRY and CDR2 SYGVKD. In DNA, the CDR3 is TGTGCCATCAGTGGGGGGCCTGGACAGCGGAACTATGGCTACACCTTC. It codes for CAISGGPGQRNYGYTF.

The chain joins TRBV19 to TRBJ1-3, with D perhaps TRBD1 (6 bases). The germline V gene has CDR1 LNHDA and CDR2 SQIVND (reference sequence). Trimming removed 6 bases from V and 0 bases from J, with 12 bases in between. This CDR3 has 15 residues. CDR3 DNA sequence: TGTGCCAGTAGCCCCAGGGGCCTCTCTGGAAACACCATATATTTT. Translated: CASSPRGLSGNTIYF.

The chain couples TRBV14 to TRBJ1-2; 8 nucleotides align to TRBD1. This CDR3 contains 16 residues. CDR1 and CDR2 from the germline V gene are SGHDN and FVKESK. The J segment lost 5 bases and the V segment lost 4 bases, leaving 12 bases of the junction unmatched. CDR3 sequence (DNA): TGTGCCAGCAGCCTTTCGGGTCGACAGGGGAGGTATGGCTACACCTTC. Translation gives CASSLSGRQGRYGYTF. The whole variable domain, remainder taken from reference TRBV14 and TRBJ1-2, is EAGVTQFPSHSVIEKGQTVTLRCDPISGHDNLYWYRRVMGKEIKFLLHFVKESKQDESGMPNNRFLAERTGGTYSTLKVQPAELEDSGVYFCASSLSGRQGRYGYTFGSGTRLTVV.

A word on this clone: This same CDR3 is encoded by further DNA sequences in the sample. The chain carries TRBV4-3 and TRBJ2-7; unclear D gene. CDR3 length: 15 residues. V lost 0 bases and J 2 bases, leaving 11 bases between the germline ends. CDR1 is LGHNA, CDR2 YSLEER, per germline. The CDR3 coding sequence is TGCGCCAGCAGCCAAGATAGAGGCGCTGCCTACGAGCAGTACTTC. The encoded protein is CASSQDRGAAYEQYF.

The chain uses TRBV28 and TRBJ1-1; D may be TRBD1 (6 bases). V was pared by 5 bases and J by 3 bases, with 16 bases between. CDR1 and CDR2 (germline): MDHEN, SYDVKM. The CDR3 consists of 15 residues. CDR3: CASSQTRGAHTEAFF. CDR3 in DNA: TGTGCCAGCAGTCAGACCCGGGGGGCTCACACTGAAGCTTTCTTT.

The chain employs TRBV7-9 and TRBJ2-5; 11 nucleotides match TRBD1. Germline loops: CDR1 SEHNR, CDR2 FQNEAQ (reference sequence). Trimming took 1 base from V and 5 from J; bases not matched to a gene: 9. This CDR3 spans 17 amino acids. The chain's CDR3 is CASSLGRTGGSRETQYF. Here the CDR3 DNA reads TGTGCCAGCAGCTTAGGGAGGACAGGGGGCAGTCGGGAGACCCAGTACTTC.

This clone was seen more than once but under ten times. One junction end disagrees with the germline gene, perhaps due to a read error. The chain couples TRBV7-7 to TRBJ2-1; 10 bases line up with TRBD1. This CDR3 contains 15 residues. Germline V lookup: CDR1 SSHAT, CDR2 FNYEAQ (reference sequence). CDR3 DNA: TGTGCTAGCAGCCCTGGGACAGGGGCCCACAATGAGCAGTTCTTC. It codes for CASSPGTGAHNEQFF.

This chain links TRBV6-5 with TRBJ1-4, with D possibly being TRBD1 (6 bases). The germline V gene encodes CDR1 MNHEY and CDR2 SVGAGI. With 5 bases removed from V and 5 bases from J, the gap between germline ends came to 15 bases. The CDR3 length is 15 residues. The CDR3 nucleotides read TGTGCCAGCAGTAACACCGGACAGAGAAATGAAAAACTGTTTTTT. Its protein product is CASSNTGQRNEKLFF.

The V gene is TRBV6-2 or TRBV6-3, the J gene TRBJ1-2, with unresolved D. CDR3 length: 16 amino acids. V gave up 4 bases and J gave up 1 base, with 16 bases separating them. CDR1 MNHEY and CDR2 SVGEGT come from the germline V gene. CDR3 sequence reads: CASSSPQMGSNYGYTF. The CDR3 DNA reads as TGTGCCAGCAGTTCTCCGCAAATGGGCAGTAACTATGGCTACACCTTC.

J is TRBJ1-1 and V is TRBV14; a weak D match, TRBD1 (5 bases). V was clipped by 2 bases and J by 6 bases, with 13 bases between them. Germline-derived CDR1 and CDR2 are SGHDN and FVKESK. The CDR3 contains 14 residues. The CDR3 bases are TGTGCCAGCAGCCAATACGCAGGGATCCCTGAAGCTTTCTTT. Protein product: CASSQYAGIPEAFF.

This chain joins TRBV7-2 and TRBJ2-3; 12 positions agree with TRBD2. CDR1 is SGHTA and CDR2 is FQGNSA in the germline V gene. J gave up 2 bases and V 4 bases, and 4 bases lay outside the gene matches. The CDR3 loop spans 16 amino acids. The CDR3 spells CASSSRLAGDTDTQYF. The CDR3 DNA follows: TGTGCCAGCAGCTCTCGACTAGCGGGAGACACAGATACGCAGTATTTT.

This rearrangement joins TRBV7-6 to TRBJ2-3; possible D gene TRBD2, 6 bases. Trimming took off 1 base at V and 0 bases at J, with 11 bases between the two ends. The CDR3 consists of 16 residues. The germline gives CDR1 SGHVS, CDR2 FNYEAQ. The CDR3 DNA follows: TGTGCCAGCAGCTTAGGATCTAGCGCCAGCACAGATACGCAGTATTTT. Its translation is CASSLGSSASTDTQYF.

The count of this clone is one. This chain links TRBV28 with TRBJ2-1, with 7 bases lining up with TRBD1. The CDR3 has 13 residues. The germline V gene has CDR1 MDHEN and CDR2 SYDVKM. J gave up 10 bases and V 5 bases, and 8 bases lay outside the gene matches. The CDR3 region is CASSRTGTTEQFF. For the CDR3, the DNA is TGTGCCAGCAGTCGGACAGGTACGACGGAGCAGTTCTTC.

V is TRBV19 and J is TRBJ1-4; 12 bases are a match to TRBD1. Germline V gene data show CDR1 as LNHDA and CDR2 as SQIVND (reference sequence). V lost 6 bases, J lost 8 bases, and 7 bases stayed unmatched. This CDR3 comprises 15 residues. The CDR3 reads CASRLTGTGGEKLFF. The CDR3 coding sequence is TGTGCCAGTAGATTAACCGGGACAGGGGGCGAAAAACTGTTTTTT. Full variable domain (outside the CDR3, taken from reference TRBV19 and TRBJ1-4): DGGITQSPKYLFRKEGQNVTLSCEQNLNHDAMYWYRQDPGQGLRLIYYSQIVNDFQKGDIAEGYSVSREKKESFPLTVTSAQKNPTAFYLCASRLTGTGGEKLFFGSGTQLSVL.

This rearrangement joins TRBV4-1 to TRBJ1-1; a possible D gene is TRBD1 (6 bases). The V gene's germline CDR1 is MGHRA and CDR2 YSYEKL. CDR3 length: 15 residues. Trimming stripped 7 bases from V and 5 bases from J, with 20 bases between. CDR3 DNA: TGCGCCAGCACTCCCTCAGCCAGGGGCGGAACTGAAGCTTTCTTT. Translating gives CASTPSARGGTEAFF.

The chain is built from TRBV6-5 and TRBJ2-7; 7 nucleotides agree with TRBD1. There are 14 residues in the CDR3. V trimming: 2 bases; J trimming: 2 bases; junction bases outside the gene matches: 3. In germline, CDR1 is MNHEY, CDR2 SVGAGI. The CDR3 sequence: CASSYVGQAYEQYF. The CDR3 DNA reads as TGTGCCAGCAGTTACGTTGGACAGGCCTACGAGCAGTACTTC.

This rearrangement joins TRBV18 to TRBJ1-2; D call uncertain. The germline V gene encodes CDR1 KGHSH and CDR2 LQKENI. The V and J ends lost 2 bases and 8 bases respectively, with 12 bases between them. CDR3 length equals 13 residues. CDR3 amino acids: CASSPNSEAGYTF. As DNA, the CDR3 is TGTGCCAGCTCACCAAACTCCGAGGCAGGCTACACCTTC.